Shown below are 15 T cell receptor beta chains from a single sample sequenced in a study of T cells in women clearing cervical HPV infection. TCRdb keeps only in-frame clones here, not all; method: immunoSEQ multiplex PCR. The sample table includes about 24,000 clones. The sample was blood buffy coat. The receptors originated from a woman between 18 and 70 years old with a cervical HPV16 infection that either progressed to CIN3+ or cleared (not recorded which).

Of note for this clone: The CDR3 is cut off 3 residues early in the read; its end comes from the germline J gene. This chain connects TRBV20-1 to TRBJ2-1, with 8 bases that match TRBD2. Trimming at V came to 0 bases and at J to 4 bases, leaving 8 bases not matched to a gene. CDR3 length: 16 amino acids. Germline V gives CDR1 DFQATT, CDR2 SNEGSKA (reference sequence). The CDR3 region is CSAREGGTRSYNEQFF. CDR3 bases read: TGCAGTGCTAGAGAGGGAGGGACTAGAAGTTACAATGAG.

Points on this clone: Read coverage stops 3 residues before the CDR3 terminus; the germline J gene supplies the remainder. The chain is built from TRBV18 and TRBJ2-1; 7 bases are shared with TRBD1. The J segment lost 6 bases and the V segment lost 6 bases, leaving 14 bases of the junction unmatched. The CDR3 covers 16 residues. The germline V gene encodes CDR1 KGHSH and CDR2 LQKENI. CDR3 bases read: TGTGCCAGCTCGTGGTTCACAGGGGCTCGGAGCAATGAG. Protein: CASSWFTGARSNE. The CDR3 in full is CASSWFTGARSNEQFF.

Notes on this clone: The read terminates 3 residues ahead of where the CDR3 ends, so the germline J gene completes it. The chain couples TRBV30 to TRBJ1-2, with D possibly matching TRBD1 (6 bases). CDR3 length: 16 residues. Trimming took 1 base from V and 7 from J, leaving 22 bases between them. The germline CDR1 and CDR2 sequences are GTSNPN and SVGIG (reference sequence). The CDR3 here is CAWSAPGQPKLFGYTF. The DNA read from the CDR3 is TGTGCCTGGAGTGCGCCAGGACAGCCGAAATTGTTTGGC. Full variable domain (outside the CDR3, taken from reference TRBV30 and TRBJ1-2): SQTIHQWPATLVQPVGSPLSLECTVEGTSNPNLYWYRQAAGRGLQLLFYSVGIGQISSEVPQNLSASRPQDRQFILSSKKLLLSDSGFYLCAWSAPGQPKLFGYTFGSGTRLTVV.

Regarding this clone: The CDR3 end falls 3 residues outside the read, so it is completed with the germline J gene. This rearrangement joins TRBV2 to TRBJ2-3; D remains ambiguous. The germline CDR1 and CDR2 sequences are SNHLY and FYNNEI. The CDR3 loop spans 11 amino acids. Trimming cost V 8 bases and J 1 base, with 4 bases left between them. The CDR3 loop reads CASAGTDTQYF. The CDR3 bases that were read are TGTGCCAGCGCGGGCACAGATACG.

Details on this clone: The CDR3 goes on 3 residues after the read ends, and that part is filled in from the germline J gene. The chain recombines TRBV11-2 with TRBJ1-2, with D maybe TRBD1 (6 bases). Deletions cut 5 bases from V and 5 bases from J, with 12 bases between. The CDR3 loop spans 13 amino acids. Germline CDR1 and CDR2: SGHAT and FQNNGV. The CDR3 region is CASSDTGLYGYTF. The covered CDR3 bases are TGTGCCAGCAGCGATACAGGGCTTTATGGC.

Notes on this clone: The read is 3 residues too short to cover the CDR3 end, so that end is filled in from the germline J gene. The same CDR3 can be traced to other DNA sequences in this sample. J is TRBJ1-5 and V is TRBV20-1; D may be TRBD1 (5 bases). V gave up 5 bases and J gave up 0 bases, with 11 bases separating them. This CDR3 is 14 amino acids long. Germline CDR1 and CDR2: DFQATT and SNEGSKA (reference sequence). The CDR3 protein is CSASPTDSNQPQHF. Incomplete CDR3 DNA: TGCAGTGCTTCCCCGACAGATAGCAATCAGCCC.

Note on this clone: The CDR3 goes on 3 residues after the read ends, and that part is filled in from the germline J gene. The chain carries TRBV5-1 and TRBJ2-1, with TRBD2 identical over 11 bases. This CDR3 spans 18 amino acids. From germline, CDR1 is SGHRS and CDR2 YFSETQ. V was pared by 4 bases and J by 0 bases, with 9 bases of the junction left unmatched. The covered CDR3 bases are TGCGCCAGCAGCACGGGACTAGCGGTTAGGAGCTCCTACAATGAG. It encodes CASSTGLAVRSSYNE. The full CDR3 protein reads CASSTGLAVRSSYNEQFF.

A word on this clone: The missing CDR3 end, 3 residues past where the read stops, is filled in from the germline J gene. The genes are TRBV7-7 and TRBJ2-5; no firm D call. The V end lost 1 base, the J end lost 2 bases, and 5 bases lay between the germline ends. CDR1 and CDR2 from the germline V gene are SSHAT and FNYEAQ (reference sequence). This CDR3 has 13 residues. CDR3 region: CASSLGPQETQYF. CDR3 DNA, as far as it was read: TGTGCCAGCAGCTTAGGGCCACAAGAGACC.

In the case of this clone: The read terminates 3 residues ahead of where the CDR3 ends, so the germline J gene completes it. The chain combines TRBV19 with TRBJ2-5; D perhaps matches TRBD1 (5 bases). From germline, CDR1 is LNHDA and CDR2 SQIVND (reference sequence). V was clipped by 5 bases and J by 7 bases, with 14 bases between them. CDR3 length: 13 residues. The CDR3 protein is CASSPGTQGTQYF. The CDR3 DNA, read in part, is TGTGCCAGTAGTCCCGGTACCCAGGGGACC.

Details on this clone: The DNA ends 3 residues before the CDR3 does, and the rest of the CDR3 is filled in from the germline J gene. The rearrangement uses TRBV20-1 and TRBJ2-3; 7 nucleotides line up with TRBD2. This CDR3 region has 17 residues. The ends lost 5 bases at V and 4 bases at J; junction bases unmatched: 18. Looked up from germline, CDR1 is DFQATT and CDR2 is SNEGSKA (reference sequence). CDR3 protein: CSAPQGGAAGWADTQYF. The DNA read from the CDR3 is TGCAGTGCTCCCCAGGGAGGGGCAGCGGGATGGGCAGATACG.

On this clone: The CDR3 end falls 3 residues outside the read, so it is completed with the germline J gene. V and J are TRBV6-2 or TRBV6-3 and TRBJ2-1; 9 bases align to TRBD2. The junction had 11 bases not matched to a gene; V was cut back by 7 bases and J by 7 bases. The CDR3 is made up of 15 amino acids. Germline V gene lookup returns CDR1 MNHEY and CDR2 SVGEGT. CDR3 bases read: TGTGCCAGCATTCAGTTTGCGGGAGGGCCTAATGAG. This sequence encodes CASIQFAGGPNE. The complete CDR3 reads CASIQFAGGPNEQFF.

In the case of this clone: Read coverage stops 3 residues before the CDR3 terminus; the germline J gene supplies the remainder. The V and J genes are TRBV11-2 and TRBJ2-2; no clear D. The CDR3 length is 15 residues. The germline V and J ends were trimmed by 1 base and 2 bases, with 8 bases remaining between them. The germline V gene encodes CDR1 SGHAT and CDR2 FQNNGV. CDR3 bases read: TGTGCCAGCAGCTTAGTCCCTCTAAACACCGGGGAG. Its translation: CASSLVPLNTGE. The full-length CDR3 reads as CASSLVPLNTGELFF.

As concerns this clone: The missing CDR3 end, 3 residues past where the read stops, is filled in from the germline J gene. This chain links TRBV2 with TRBJ2-1, with D hard to call. The germline V and J ends were trimmed by 6 bases and 0 bases, with 12 bases remaining between them. The germline V gene encodes CDR1 SNHLY and CDR2 FYNNEI. CDR3 length equals 15 residues. The CDR3 spells CASSSESSSYNEQFF. The CDR3 DNA, read in part, is TGTGCCAGCAGCAGCGAATCGAGCTCCTACAATGAG.

Note on this clone: The read ends 3 residues before the CDR3 terminus; that terminus is restored from the germline J gene. This rearrangement joins TRBV7-9 to TRBJ1-1; D may be TRBD1 (5 bases). Germline assignment: CDR1 SEHNR and CDR2 FQNEAQ (reference sequence). The CDR3 runs to 14 residues. Trimming took 2 bases from V and 3 from J, leaving 10 bases between them. Partial CDR3 DNA: TGTGCCAGCAGCTTACAGGGTGGGTACACTGAA. This sequence encodes CASSLQGGYTE. In full, the CDR3 reads CASSLQGGYTEAFF.

On this clone: Read coverage stops 3 residues before the CDR3 terminus; the germline J gene supplies the remainder. J is TRBJ1-6 and V is TRBV30; 7 bases agree with TRBD1. Germline CDR1 is GTSNPN and CDR2 is SVGIG (reference sequence). V shed 2 bases, J shed 6 bases, and the junction held 4 bases outside the gene matches. The CDR3 extends over 14 amino acids. The sequenced part of the CDR3 DNA is TGTGCCTGGAGTTTCAGACAGGGTAATTCACCC. It yields the protein CAWSFRQGNSP. From start to end, the CDR3 is CAWSFRQGNSPLHF.